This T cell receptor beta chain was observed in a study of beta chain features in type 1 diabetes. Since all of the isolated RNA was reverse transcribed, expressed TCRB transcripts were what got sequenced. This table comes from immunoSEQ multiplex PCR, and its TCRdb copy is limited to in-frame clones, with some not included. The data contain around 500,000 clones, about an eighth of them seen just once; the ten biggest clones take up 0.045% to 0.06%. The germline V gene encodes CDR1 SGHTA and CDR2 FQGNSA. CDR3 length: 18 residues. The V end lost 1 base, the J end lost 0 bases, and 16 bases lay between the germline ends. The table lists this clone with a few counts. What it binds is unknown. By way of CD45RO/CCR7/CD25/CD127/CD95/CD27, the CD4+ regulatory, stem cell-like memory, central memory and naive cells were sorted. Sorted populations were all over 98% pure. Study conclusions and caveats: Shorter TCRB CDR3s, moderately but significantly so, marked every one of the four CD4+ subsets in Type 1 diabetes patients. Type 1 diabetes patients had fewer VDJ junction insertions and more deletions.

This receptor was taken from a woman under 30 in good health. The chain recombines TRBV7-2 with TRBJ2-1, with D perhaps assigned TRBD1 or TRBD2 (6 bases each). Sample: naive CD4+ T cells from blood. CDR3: CASSLDRGRPGSYNEQFF. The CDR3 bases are TGTGCCAGCAGCTTAGATCGGGGGCGGCCTGGCTCCTACAATGAGCAGTTCTTC.